The 30 T cell receptor beta chains below come from one sample, sequenced in a study of PD-1 blockade in classical Hodgkin lymphoma. TCRdb's table, derived via immunoSEQ multiplex PCR, lists solely in-frame clones and lacks some. This sample has tens of thousands of clones, with approximately 78% found just once. Time point specified: cycle 4 day 1 (C4D1), after 5 to 7 weeks of nivolumab. Each of the patients experienced relapse following autologous stem cell transplantation, and their brentuximab vedotin exposure differed. Magnetic depletion of unwanted cells isolated CD4+ T cells from thawed PBMCs. The material was CD4+ T cells from blood, obtained before the fourth cycle of nivolumab. The receptors derive from a human donor with classical Hodgkin lymphoma.

V and J are TRBV5-6 and TRBJ2-2; a possible D gene is TRBD1 (6 bases). CDR3 length: 17 residues. Germline assignment: CDR1 SGHDT and CDR2 YYEEEE. The V gene lost 5 bases and the J gene lost 3 bases, with 20 bases spanning the gap. Here the CDR3 DNA reads TGTGCCAGCAGGGGGGCTGACTTTTGGCGGGACACCGGGGAGCTGTTTTTT. Translating gives CASRGADFWRDTGELFF.

The V and J genes are TRBV7-6 and TRBJ1-2; TRBD1 aligns across 7 bases. This CDR3 spans 12 amino acids. The junction had 0 bases not matched to a gene; V was cut back by 5 bases and J by 3 bases. Germline V gene data show CDR1 as SGHVS and CDR2 as FNYEAQ. The CDR3 sequence: CASSQGDYGYTF. CDR3 nucleotides: TGTGCCAGCAGCCAGGGGGACTATGGCTACACCTTC.

This chain connects TRBV27 to TRBJ2-7, with D unclear. The CDR3 sequence is 15 residues long. V was trimmed by 5 bases and J by 6 bases, leaving 20 bases between them. The germline gives CDR1 MNHEY, CDR2 SMNVEV (reference sequence). CDR3 sequence reads: CASSGSTVGSREQYF. CDR3 in DNA: TGTGCCAGCAGTGGCAGCACAGTAGGTTCTCGCGAGCAGTACTTC.

The gene calls are TRBV19 and TRBJ2-3; 9 nucleotides align to TRBD2. Germline CDR1 and CDR2: LNHDA and SQIVND (reference sequence). Losses at the gene ends were 3 bases for V and 1 base for J; bases not matched to a gene: 2. The CDR3 runs 15 residues. The CDR3 is CASSMWTSGTDTQYF. DNA for the CDR3: TGTGCCAGTAGTATGTGGACTAGCGGCACAGATACGCAGTATTTT.

The chain uses TRBV11-3 and TRBJ2-5; either TRBD1 or TRBD2 may fit D (5 bases each). Germline-derived CDR1 and CDR2 are SGHNT and YENEEA. Trimming removed 2 bases from V and 5 bases from J, with 12 bases in between. The CDR3 is 14 amino acids. In nucleotides, the CDR3 is TGTGCCAGCAGCTTAACGGGACGGAGTGAGACCCAGTACTTC. It translates to CASSLTGRSETQYF.

This chain's CDR3 is CASRPPVGGYTF. The CDR3 coding sequence is TGTGCCAGCCGGCCACCTGTCGGGGGCTACACCTTC. V gene TRBV25-1 combines with J gene TRBJ1-2; D gene uncertain. The V gene lost 8 bases and the J gene lost 8 bases, with 15 bases spanning the gap. The CDR3 is 12 amino acids. The germline V gene has CDR1 MGHDK and CDR2 SYGVNS.

This chain links TRBV5-6 with TRBJ2-5; the match to TRBD2 covers 7 bases. CDR3 length: 14 residues. After removal of 4 bases from V and 5 bases from J, the junction contained 8 bases not matched to a gene. Germline lookup yields CDR1 SGHDT and CDR2 YYEEEE. The chain's CDR3 is CASSHGTKWETQYF. DNA of the CDR3: TGTGCCAGCAGCCACGGGACTAAATGGGAGACCCAGTACTTC. The full variable domain, with the rest looked up from reference TRBV5-6 and TRBJ2-5, is DAGVTQSPTHLIKTRGQQVTLRCSPKSGHDTVSWYQQALGQGPQFIFQYYEEEERQRGNFPDRFSGHQFPNYSSELNVNALLLGDSALYLCASSHGTKWETQYFGPGTRLLVL.

The chain joins TRBV5-1 to TRBJ1-3, with 7 nucleotides matching TRBD1. The germline CDR1 and CDR2 sequences are SGHRS and YFSETQ. Trimming cost V 0 bases and J 2 bases; bases outside gene matches: 2. This CDR3 spans 15 amino acids. CDR3 nucleotide sequence: TGCGCCAGCAGCTTGGAGGGGGCCCCTGGAAACACCATATATTTT. This translates into CASSLEGAPGNTIYF.

The chain is built from TRBV11-1 and TRBJ2-3; TRBD2 is a possible D gene (5 bases). The CDR3 consists of 11 residues. Germline V CDR1 and CDR2: SGHAT, FQDESV (reference sequence). V shed 5 bases and J shed 10 bases, with 10 bases lying between them. The CDR3 is CASSPSSPQYF. CDR3 bases: TGTGCCAGCAGCCCTAGCTCCCCGCAGTATTTT.

The J gene is TRBJ2-7, the V gene TRBV5-1, with unresolved D. The CDR3 contains 14 residues. V lost 1 base to trimming and J lost 2 bases, with 10 bases between them. Germline assignment: CDR1 SGHRS and CDR2 YFSETQ. In DNA form, the CDR3 reads TGCGCCAGCAGCTTGCTCGGCGGAGCCTACGAGCAGTACTTC. This gives the protein CASSLLGGAYEQYF. Based on the CDR3 plus reference TRBV5-1 and TRBJ2-7, the full variable domain is KAGVTQTPRYLIKTRGQQVTLSCSPISGHRSVSWYQQTPGQGLQFLFEYFSETQRNKGNFPGRFSGRQFSNSRSEMNVSTLELGDSALYLCASSLLGGAYEQYFGPGTRLTVT.

The chain has TRBV30 and TRBJ1-1; 8 bases align to TRBD1. V was pared by 8 bases and J by 4 bases, with 9 bases of the junction left unmatched. The CDR3 contains 13 residues. Per the germline V gene, CDR1 is GTSNPN and CDR2 is SVGIG (reference sequence). CDR3 in DNA: TGTGCCGGAAGGACAGGGCGGGCCACTGAAGCTTTCTTT. It specifies CAGRTGRATEAFF.

The J gene is TRBJ2-6, the V gene TRBV5-1; 10 bases are a match to TRBD1. Losses at the gene ends were 4 bases for V and 4 bases for J; bases not matched to a gene: 8. The CDR3 loop spans 17 amino acids. The germline V gene has CDR1 SGHRS and CDR2 YFSETQ. CDR3 sequence reads: CASSPTGGGWGANVLTF. The CDR3, as DNA: TGCGCCAGCAGCCCGACAGGGGGCGGCTGGGGGGCCAACGTCCTGACTTTC. Drawing the rest from reference TRBV5-1 and TRBJ2-6, the complete variable domain is KAGVTQTPRYLIKTRGQQVTLSCSPISGHRSVSWYQQTPGQGLQFLFEYFSETQRNKGNFPGRFSGRQFSNSRSEMNVSTLELGDSALYLCASSPTGGGWGANVLTFGAGSRLTVL.

This clone was observed once. The V and J genes are TRBV7-9 and TRBJ2-1, with D uncertain. V lost 1 base and J 8 bases, leaving 18 bases between the germline ends. In germline, CDR1 is SEHNR, CDR2 FQNEAQ (reference sequence). The CDR3 is 16 residues long. CDR3 coding DNA: TGTGCCAGCAGCTTAGTACGGCCATTCCCGACGGATGAGCAGTTCTTC. Translation gives CASSLVRPFPTDEQFF.

This clone was recorded a few times. The chain joins TRBV5-5 to TRBJ2-7; D gene uncertain. Germline CDR1 SGHKS, CDR2 YYEKEE (reference sequence). This CDR3 comprises 14 residues. Trimming removed 0 bases from V and 2 bases from J, with 9 bases in between. The CDR3: CASSLVSPPYEQYF. The CDR3, as DNA: TGTGCCAGCAGCTTGGTCTCACCTCCCTACGAGCAGTACTTC.

V usage is TRBV5-1 and J usage is TRBJ2-1; 11 nucleotides match TRBD2. J gave up 7 bases and V 5 bases, and 5 bases lay outside the gene matches. The V gene's germline CDR1 is SGHRS and CDR2 YFSETQ. CDR3 length: 14 residues. The chain's CDR3 is CASRAGTSGNEQFF. CDR3 sequence (DNA): TGCGCCAGCAGGGCCGGGACTAGCGGTAATGAGCAGTTCTTC.

The chain joins TRBV6-5 to TRBJ1-1; D is ambiguous. The germline V gene encodes CDR1 MNHEY and CDR2 SVGAGI. Trimming pared 2 bases from V and 5 bases from J, leaving 18 bases between. This CDR3 has 16 residues. CDR3 nucleotides: TGTGCCAGCAGTTACCTTCATCCTGAGGGCGTAACTGAAGCTTTCTTT. Translated: CASSYLHPEGVTEAFF.

CDR3 sequence: CASRPLGGNNEQFF. The CDR3 bases are TGTGCCAGCAGGCCGCTTGGAGGGAACAATGAGCAGTTCTTC. The J gene is TRBJ2-1, the V gene TRBV7-9; weak D call: TRBD2 (6 bases). V lost 6 bases, J lost 5 bases, and 14 bases lay in between. The germline V gene has CDR1 SEHNR and CDR2 FQNEAQ (reference sequence). This CDR3 spans 14 amino acids.

The J gene is TRBJ2-3, the V gene TRBV10-3, with D hard to call. V was cut by 6 bases and J by 1 base, with 5 bases left in between. In germline, CDR1 is ENHRY, CDR2 SYGVKD. The CDR3 extends over 12 amino acids. CDR3 residues: CAIRTGTDTQYF. As DNA, the CDR3 is TGTGCCATCAGAACGGGCACAGATACGCAGTATTTT.

J is TRBJ1-1 and V is TRBV5-1; D remains unclear. Trimming stripped 0 bases from V and 1 base from J, with 7 bases between. Germline CDR1 reads SGHRS; CDR2 reads YFSETQ. CDR3 length: 14 amino acids. The CDR3 DNA reads as TGCGCCAGCAGCTTGGGATCCGAGAACACTGAAGCTTTCTTT. Residues: CASSLGSENTEAFF.

The rearrangement links TRBV5-1 to TRBJ2-7; 7 bases fit TRBD1. Unmatched junction bases numbered 2, after V lost 0 bases and J lost 2 bases. The CDR3 runs to 14 residues. Germline lookup yields CDR1 SGHRS and CDR2 YFSETQ. The CDR3 DNA is TGCGCCAGCAGCTTGGAGGGGGCAACCTACGAGCAGTACTTC. Its translation is CASSLEGATYEQYF.

This chain uses TRBV19 with TRBJ2-1; TRBD2 is a possible D gene (5 bases). The CDR3 is 15 residues long. Trimming left V 2 bases short and J 7 bases short, with 15 bases between. CDR1 LNHDA and CDR2 SQIVND come from the germline V gene (reference sequence). In DNA form, the CDR3 reads TGTGCCAGTAGTATATACCACACCGGGGTGAATGAGCAGTTCTTC. Protein product: CASSIYHTGVNEQFF.

This sequence joins TRBV20-1 and TRBJ1-1, with D unclear. CDR1 is DFQATT and CDR2 is SNEGSKA in the germline V gene (reference sequence). The V end was cut by 8 bases, the J end by 4 bases, with 11 bases between. The CDR3 covers 11 residues. The CDR3 reads CSPYRATEAFF. The CDR3 region has the DNA TGCAGTCCGTACCGGGCCACTGAAGCTTTCTTT.

V usage is TRBV6-1 and J usage is TRBJ2-7; D could derive from TRBD1 or TRBD2 (5 bases each). In germline, CDR1 is MNHNS, CDR2 SASEGT. V lost 7 bases to trimming and J lost 3 bases, with 10 bases between them. The CDR3 is made up of 12 amino acids. The CDR3: CASMGVNYEQYF. CDR3 in DNA: TGTGCCAGCATGGGGGTGAACTACGAGCAGTACTTC.

This chain joins TRBV5-6 and TRBJ2-5, with 7 bases fitting TRBD1. The CDR3 has 14 residues. Germline lookup yields CDR1 SGHDT and CDR2 YYEEEE. J lost 4 bases, V lost 1 base, and 4 bases had no gene match. The CDR3, as DNA: TGTGCCAGCAGCTTGACAGGGGTGCCAGAGACCCAGTACTTC. This codes for CASSLTGVPETQYF.

This chain links TRBV5-1 with TRBJ2-5; D perhaps matches TRBD2 (6 bases). Germline V gene data show CDR1 as SGHRS and CDR2 as YFSETQ. Deletions cut 5 bases from V and 5 bases from J, with 16 bases between. The CDR3 has 14 residues. CDR3 amino acids: CASSETGLRETQYF. CDR3 DNA sequence: TGCGCCAGCAGTGAAACGGGACTCCGGGAGACCCAGTACTTC.

The genes are TRBV5-6 and TRBJ1-5, with 11 bases that match TRBD1. Germline V gene data show CDR1 as SGHDT and CDR2 as YYEEEE. There are 18 residues in the CDR3. Unmatched junction bases numbered 8, after V lost 3 bases and J lost 0 bases. Written as DNA, the CDR3 is TGTGCCAGCAGCTACCGCTTTGGACAGGGGGCTAGCAATCAGCCCCAGCATTTT. It yields the protein CASSYRFGQGASNQPQHF.

This clone was seen a handful of times. The chain links TRBV5-1 to TRBJ1-1; TRBD1 aligns across 7 bases. Germline assignment: CDR1 SGHRS and CDR2 YFSETQ. This CDR3 region has 14 residues. V trimming: 4 bases; J trimming: 3 bases; junction bases outside the gene matches: 6. The CDR3 here is CASSVEQGYTEAFF. The DNA for the CDR3 is TGCGCCAGCAGCGTCGAACAGGGGTACACTGAAGCTTTCTTT.

Written as DNA, the CDR3 is TGCGCCAGCAGCCTAGGCTTGGGAGGGCGGAGGACAGATACGCAGTATTTT. Translating gives CASSLGLGGRRTDTQYF. The rearrangement links TRBV5-1 to TRBJ2-3; 7 positions match TRBD2. The CDR3 covers 17 residues. Germline loops: CDR1 SGHRS, CDR2 YFSETQ. Unmatched junction bases numbered 14, after V lost 4 bases and J lost 3 bases. Together with reference TRBV5-1 and TRBJ2-3, the CDR3 gives the full variable domain: KAGVTQTPRYLIKTRGQQVTLSCSPISGHRSVSWYQQTPGQGLQFLFEYFSETQRNKGNFPGRFSGRQFSNSRSEMNVSTLELGDSALYLCASSLGLGGRRTDTQYFGPGTRLTVL.

This clone was observed once. This chain connects TRBV4-2 to TRBJ2-2; D uncertain. The CDR3 loop spans 11 amino acids. Germline CDR1 reads LGHNA; CDR2 reads YNFKEQ. V was pared by 0 bases and J by 10 bases, with 3 bases between. The CDR3 DNA follows: TGTGCCAGCAGCCAAGAGTCGGAGCTGTTTTTT. Its translation is CASSQESELFF.

The chain links TRBV5-1 to TRBJ2-5, with D tentatively TRBD2 (6 bases). The CDR3 runs 13 residues. Germline CDR1 SGHRS, CDR2 YFSETQ. Trimming cost V 0 bases and J 4 bases, with 7 bases left between them. The CDR3 is CASSLVGGETQYF. The CDR3 bases are TGCGCCAGCAGCTTGGTGGGGGGAGAGACCCAGTACTTC.